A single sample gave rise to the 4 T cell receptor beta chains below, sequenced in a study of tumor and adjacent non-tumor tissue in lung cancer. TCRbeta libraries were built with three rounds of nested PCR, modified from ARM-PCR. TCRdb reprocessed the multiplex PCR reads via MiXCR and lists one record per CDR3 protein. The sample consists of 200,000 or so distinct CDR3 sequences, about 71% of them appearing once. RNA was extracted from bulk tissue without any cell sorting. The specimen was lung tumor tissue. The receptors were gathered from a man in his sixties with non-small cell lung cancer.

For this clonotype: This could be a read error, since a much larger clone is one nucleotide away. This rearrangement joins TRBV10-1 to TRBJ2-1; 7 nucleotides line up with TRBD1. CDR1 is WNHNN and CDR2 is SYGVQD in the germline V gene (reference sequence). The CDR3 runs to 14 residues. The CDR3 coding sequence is TGCACCAGCAGTTTGACAGGGTCTTACAATGAGCAGTTCTTC. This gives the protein CTSSLTGSYNEQFF.

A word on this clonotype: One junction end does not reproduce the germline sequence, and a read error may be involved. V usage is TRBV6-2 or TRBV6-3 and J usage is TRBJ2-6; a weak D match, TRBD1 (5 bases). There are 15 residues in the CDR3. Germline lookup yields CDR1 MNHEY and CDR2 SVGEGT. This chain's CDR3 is CASSRAASGANVMTF. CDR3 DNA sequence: TGTGCCAGCAGTCGGGCAGCCTCTGGGGCCAACGTCATGACTTTC.

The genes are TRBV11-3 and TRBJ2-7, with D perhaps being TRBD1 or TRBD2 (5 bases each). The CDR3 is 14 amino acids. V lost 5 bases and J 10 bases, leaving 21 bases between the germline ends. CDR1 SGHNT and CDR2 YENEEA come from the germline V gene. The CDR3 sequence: CASSPRDEAGDQYF. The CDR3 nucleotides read TGTGCCAGCAGCCCACGGGACGAAGCTGGCGACCAGTACTTC.

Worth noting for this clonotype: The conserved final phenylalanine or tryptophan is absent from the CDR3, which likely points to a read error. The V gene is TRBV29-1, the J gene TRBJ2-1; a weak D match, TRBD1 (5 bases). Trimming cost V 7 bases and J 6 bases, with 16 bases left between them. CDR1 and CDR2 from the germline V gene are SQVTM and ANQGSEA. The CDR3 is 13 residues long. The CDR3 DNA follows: TGCAGCGCCGGGCAGGGCCTTCGCAATGAGCAGTTCTCC. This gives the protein CSAGQGLRNEQFS.